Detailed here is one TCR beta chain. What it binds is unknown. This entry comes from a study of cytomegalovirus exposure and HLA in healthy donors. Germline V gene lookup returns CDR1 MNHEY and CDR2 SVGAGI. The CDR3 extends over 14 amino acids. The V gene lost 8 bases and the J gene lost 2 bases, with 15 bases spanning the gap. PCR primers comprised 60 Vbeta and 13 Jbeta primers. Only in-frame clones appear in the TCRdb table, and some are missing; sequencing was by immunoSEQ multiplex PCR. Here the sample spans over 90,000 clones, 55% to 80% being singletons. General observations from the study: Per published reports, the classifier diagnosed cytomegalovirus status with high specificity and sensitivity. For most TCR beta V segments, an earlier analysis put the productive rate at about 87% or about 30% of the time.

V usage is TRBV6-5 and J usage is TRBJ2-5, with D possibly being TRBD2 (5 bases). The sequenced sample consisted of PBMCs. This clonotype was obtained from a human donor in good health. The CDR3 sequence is CASGDAGRQETQYF. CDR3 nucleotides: TGTGCCAGCGGAGATGCGGGCCGACAAGAGACCCAGTACTTC.